This TCR beta chain came from a study of circulating and synovial CD4+ cells in juvenile arthritis. Findings and limits, study-wide: Overlap with synovium rose as more T cells were sequenced. Circulating pathogenic-like lymphocytes shared a substantially higher fraction of CDR3 sequences with synovium than bulk blood. Bulk blood CD4 repertoires were more diverse than these.

The CDR3 is 15 amino acids. The germline gives CDR1 MGHDK, CDR2 SYGVNS. The V gene lost 2 bases and the J gene lost 2 bases, with 12 bases spanning the gap. TCRdb's copy holds only in-frame clones and misses some; the assay was immunoSEQ multiplex PCR. The table lists tens of thousands of clones, around 96% of them singletons. Comment on this clone: Its antigen is undetermined.

This clonotype was sampled from a human donor with juvenile idiopathic arthritis. The specimen was CD4+ T cells from blood. J is TRBJ1-1 and V is TRBV25-1; D gene unclear. The CDR3, as DNA: TGTGCCAGCAGTGAACCGGGTTCCGAAAACACTGAAGCTTTCTTT. This sequence encodes CASSEPGSENTEAFF.